These 9 T cell receptor beta chains came from one sample sequenced in a study of CD8 T cells in Susac syndrome. Reverse transcription used 0.5 to 1 ug RNA and random hexamers. TCRdb itself ran the immunoSEQ multiplex PCR reads through MiXCR, one entry per CDR3 protein. The table includes 160,000 or so distinct CDR3 sequences, around 94% detected once. The sequencing input was CD4+ T cells from PBMCs. These receptor sequences come from a human donor with Susac syndrome.

CDR3 in DNA: TGTGCCAGCGGGCTTAATGAAGAATCACCCCTCCACTTT. It yields the protein CASGLNEESPLHF. The chain employs TRBV12-3 or TRBV12-4 and TRBJ1-6, with D unresolved. Trimming shortened V by 8 bases and J by 10 bases, and 15 bases separated the two germline ends. The CDR3 runs to 13 residues.

This chain connects TRBV3-1 to TRBJ2-7, with TRBD1 as a possible D gene (6 bases). Trimming took 1 base from V and 7 from J, leaving 11 bases between them. The CDR3 has 13 residues. Per germline, CDR1 LGHDT and CDR2 YNNKEL (reference sequence). The DNA of the CDR3 is TGTGCCAGCAGCCAAGGACAGGCCCTAGAGCAGTACTTC. Translated: CASSQGQALEQYF.

V is TRBV27 and J is TRBJ1-6; D unclear. The V end lost 6 bases, the J end lost 8 bases, and 8 bases lay between the germline ends. CDR3 length: 12 residues. Germline loops: CDR1 MNHEY, CDR2 SMNVEV (reference sequence). The DNA for the CDR3 is TGTGCCAGCAGGCTTTGGGATTCACCCCTCCACTTT. Protein product: CASRLWDSPLHF.

This sequence joins TRBV9 and TRBJ2-2; 12 nucleotides align to TRBD2. The CDR3 sequence is 15 residues long. Germline lookup yields CDR1 SGDLS and CDR2 YYNGEE. With V trimmed by 7 bases and J by 1 base, 2 bases remained unmatched. CDR3 loop: CASEGLAGNTGELFF. CDR3 sequence (DNA): TGTGCCAGCGAGGGACTAGCGGGGAACACCGGGGAGCTGTTTTTT.

This clonotype was detected once. The rearrangement joins TRBV6-6 to TRBJ2-3; D may correspond to TRBD1 or TRBD2 (5 bases each). The CDR3 totals 13 residues. Trimming stripped 4 bases from V and 0 bases from J, with 5 bases between. Germline CDR1 reads MNHNY; CDR2 reads SVGAGI (reference sequence). CDR3 bases: TGTGCCAGCAGTTGGGACAGCACAGATACGCAGTATTTT. This gives the protein CASSWDSTDTQYF.

The chain links TRBV7-2 to TRBJ1-5, with D hard to call. The V gene's germline CDR1 is SGHTA and CDR2 FQGNSA. The CDR3 runs to 15 residues. The V end was cut by 4 bases, the J end by 0 bases, with 10 bases between. CDR3 sequence reads: CASSSDGRSNQPQHF. The CDR3 nucleotides read TGTGCCAGCAGCTCGGACGGACGTAGCAATCAGCCCCAGCATTTT.

The chain uses TRBV20-1 and TRBJ2-3; D is unresolved. With 2 bases removed from V and 1 base from J, the gap between germline ends came to 4 bases. Germline CDR1 reads DFQATT; CDR2 reads SNEGSKA (reference sequence). The CDR3 covers 12 residues. The CDR3, as DNA: TGCAGTGCTAGACAGGGCACAGATACGCAGTATTTT. Amino acid sequence: CSARQGTDTQYF.

This clonotype was seen more than once but under ten times. This rearrangement joins TRBV12-3 or TRBV12-4 to TRBJ1-2, with TRBD1 as a possible D gene (6 bases). The V gene lost 5 bases and the J gene lost 4 bases, with 8 bases spanning the gap. The CDR3 is made up of 12 amino acids. DNA for the CDR3: TGTGCCAGCAGTCCGACAGGCTATGGCTACACCTTC. It translates to CASSPTGYGYTF.

This sequence joins TRBV29-1 and TRBJ1-1; D remains unclear. CDR3 size: 12 residues. In germline, CDR1 is SQVTM, CDR2 ANQGSEA. Trimming cost V 4 bases and J 4 bases, with 10 bases left between them. The chain's CDR3 is CSVVRDPTEAFF. The CDR3 bases are TGCAGCGTTGTTAGGGATCCCACTGAAGCTTTCTTT.